This TCR beta chain was obtained from a study of cytomegalovirus exposure and HLA in healthy donors. PCR was performed using 60 Vbeta and 13 Jbeta primers. Sequenced by immunoSEQ multiplex PCR; TCRdb stores in-frame clones only, minus some. The top ten clones hold roughly 6% of a sample with about 130,000 clones, roughly 74% of them seen once. Notes on the study in general: Later analysis identified a missense DCLRE1C variant that was linked to TCR beta V- and J-gene trimming. In vitro confirmation showed three CMV-associated chains to be CMV antigen specific.

This clone appeared a single time. What it binds is unknown. This receptor was taken from a woman in her forties or fifties in good health and CMV-seropositive. The sequenced material came from PBMCs.

CDR3: CASSHSAASGGAGTYNEQFF. In DNA, the CDR3 is TGCGCCAGCAGCCACTCCGCAGCTAGCGGGGGGGCCGGTACCTACAATGAGCAGTTCTTC. This sequence joins TRBV4-1 and TRBJ2-1; TRBD2 matches at 12 bases. V lost 3 bases, J lost 2 bases, and 14 bases stayed unmatched. Germline V gene data show CDR1 as MGHRA and CDR2 as YSYEKL. The CDR3 consists of 20 residues.